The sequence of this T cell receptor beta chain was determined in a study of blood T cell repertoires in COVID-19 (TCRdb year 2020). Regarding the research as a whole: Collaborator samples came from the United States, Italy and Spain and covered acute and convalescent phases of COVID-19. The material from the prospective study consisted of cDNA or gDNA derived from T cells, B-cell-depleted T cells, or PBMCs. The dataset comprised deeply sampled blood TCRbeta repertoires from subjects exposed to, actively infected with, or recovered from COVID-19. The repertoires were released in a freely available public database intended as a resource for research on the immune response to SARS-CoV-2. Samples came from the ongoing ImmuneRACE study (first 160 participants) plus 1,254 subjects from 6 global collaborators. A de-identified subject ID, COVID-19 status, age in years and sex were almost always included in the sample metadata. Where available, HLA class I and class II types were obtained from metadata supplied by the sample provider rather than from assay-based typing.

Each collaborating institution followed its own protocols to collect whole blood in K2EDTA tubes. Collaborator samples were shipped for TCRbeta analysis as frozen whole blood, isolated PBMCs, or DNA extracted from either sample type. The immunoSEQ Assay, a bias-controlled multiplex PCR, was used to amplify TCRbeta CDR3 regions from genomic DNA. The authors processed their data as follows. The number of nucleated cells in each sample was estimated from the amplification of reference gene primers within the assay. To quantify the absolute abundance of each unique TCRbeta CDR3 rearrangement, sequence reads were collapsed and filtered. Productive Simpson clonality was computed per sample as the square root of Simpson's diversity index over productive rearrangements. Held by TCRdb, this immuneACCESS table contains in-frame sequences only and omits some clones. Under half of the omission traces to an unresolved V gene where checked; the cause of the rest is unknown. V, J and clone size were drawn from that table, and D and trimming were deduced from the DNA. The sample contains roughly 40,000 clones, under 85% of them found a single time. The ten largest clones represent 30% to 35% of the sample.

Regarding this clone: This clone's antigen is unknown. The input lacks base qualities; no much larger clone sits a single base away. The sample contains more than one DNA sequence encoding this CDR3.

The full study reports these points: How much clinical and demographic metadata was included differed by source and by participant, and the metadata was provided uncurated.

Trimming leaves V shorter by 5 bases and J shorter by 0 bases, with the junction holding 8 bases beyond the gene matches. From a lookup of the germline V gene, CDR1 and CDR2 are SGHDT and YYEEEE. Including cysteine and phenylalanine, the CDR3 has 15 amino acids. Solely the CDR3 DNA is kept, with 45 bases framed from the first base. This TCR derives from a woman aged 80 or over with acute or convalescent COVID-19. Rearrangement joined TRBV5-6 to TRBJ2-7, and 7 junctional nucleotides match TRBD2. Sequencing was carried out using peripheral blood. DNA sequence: TGTGCCAGCAGTCTGGCCGGGGGGAGCTCCTACGAGCAGTACTTC. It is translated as CASSLAGGSSYEQYF. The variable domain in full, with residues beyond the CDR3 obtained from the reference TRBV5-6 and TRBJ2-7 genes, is DAGVTQSPTHLIKTRGQQVTLRCSPKSGHDTVSWYQQALGQGPQFIFQYYEEEERQRGNFPDRFSGHQFPNYSSELNVNALLLGDSALYLCASSLAGGSSYEQYFGPGTRLTVT.